The clone carrying this T cell receptor beta chain has at least ten counts. As yet, its antigen is unknown. Germline values: CDR1 SQVTM, CDR2 ANQGSEA. The trim removed 0 bases at V and 2 bases at J, leaving 7 bases unmatched. This CDR3 spans 15 amino acids. One entry per CDR3 protein, called by TCRdb with MiXCR from the RT-PCR reads. The sample yields around 760,000 distinct CDR3 sequences, approximately 14% seen once. This sample was included in a study of response to subunit inactivated influenza vaccine. Findings and caveats of the study: T cells newly recruited by each seasonal influenza vaccination are few, the authors suggested.

This chain connects TRBV29-1 to TRBJ2-7, with 7 bases matching TRBD2. The sequencing used PBMCs from blood, collected roughly 2 weeks before vaccination. The receptor comes from a middle-aged man who received an inactivated influenza vaccine. CDR3 amino acids: CSVEERRGWPYEQYF. CDR3 nucleotides: TGCAGCGTTGAAGAACGGCGGGGGTGGCCCTACGAGCAGTACTTC.